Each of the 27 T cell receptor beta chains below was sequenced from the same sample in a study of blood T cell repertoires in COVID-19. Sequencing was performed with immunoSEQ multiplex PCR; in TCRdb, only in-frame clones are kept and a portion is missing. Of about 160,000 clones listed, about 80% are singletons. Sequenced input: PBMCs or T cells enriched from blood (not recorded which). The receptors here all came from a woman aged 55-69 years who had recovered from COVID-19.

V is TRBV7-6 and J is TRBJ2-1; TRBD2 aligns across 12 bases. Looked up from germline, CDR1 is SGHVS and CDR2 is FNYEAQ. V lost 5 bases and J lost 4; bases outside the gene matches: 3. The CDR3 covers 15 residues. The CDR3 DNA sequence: TGTGCCAGCAGCACTGGACTAGCGGGGTACAATGAGCAGTTCTTC. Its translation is CASSTGLAGYNEQFF.

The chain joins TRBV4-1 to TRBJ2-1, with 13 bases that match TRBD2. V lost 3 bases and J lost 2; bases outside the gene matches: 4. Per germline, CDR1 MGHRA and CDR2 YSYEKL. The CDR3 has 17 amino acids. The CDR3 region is CASSQRGLAGTYNEQFF. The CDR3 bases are TGCGCCAGCAGCCAGAGGGGACTAGCGGGGACCTACAATGAGCAGTTCTTC.

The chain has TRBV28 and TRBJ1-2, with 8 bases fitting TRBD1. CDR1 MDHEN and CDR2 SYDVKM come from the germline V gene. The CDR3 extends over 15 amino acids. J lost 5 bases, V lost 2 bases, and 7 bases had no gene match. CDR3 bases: TGTGCCAGCAGTTTACAGGACAGGGTAGGGTATGGCTACACCTTC. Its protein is CASSLQDRVGYGYTF.

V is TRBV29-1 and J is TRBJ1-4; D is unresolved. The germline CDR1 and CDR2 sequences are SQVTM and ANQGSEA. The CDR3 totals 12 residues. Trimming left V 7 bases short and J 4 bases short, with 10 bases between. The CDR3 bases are TGCAGCGCCGGGGAAGTTAATGAAAAACTGTTTTTT. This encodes CSAGEVNEKLFF.

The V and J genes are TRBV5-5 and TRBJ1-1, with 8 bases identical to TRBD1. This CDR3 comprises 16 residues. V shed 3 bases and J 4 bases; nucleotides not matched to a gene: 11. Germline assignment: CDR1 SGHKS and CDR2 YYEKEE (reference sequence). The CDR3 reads CASSSDATGDSTEAFF. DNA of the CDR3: TGTGCCAGCAGCTCCGATGCGACAGGGGACAGCACTGAAGCTTTCTTT.

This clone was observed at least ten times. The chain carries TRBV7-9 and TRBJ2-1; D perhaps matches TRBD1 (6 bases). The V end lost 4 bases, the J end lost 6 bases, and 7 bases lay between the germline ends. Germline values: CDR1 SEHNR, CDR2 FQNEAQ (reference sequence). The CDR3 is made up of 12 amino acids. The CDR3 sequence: CASSSRGNEQFF. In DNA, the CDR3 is TGTGCCAGCAGCTCCAGGGGCAATGAGCAGTTCTTC.

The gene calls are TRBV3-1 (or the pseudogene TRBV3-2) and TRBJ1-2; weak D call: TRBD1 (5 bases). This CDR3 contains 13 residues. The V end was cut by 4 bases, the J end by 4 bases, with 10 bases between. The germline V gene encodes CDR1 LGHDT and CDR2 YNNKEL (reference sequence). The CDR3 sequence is CASSPEGSYGYTF. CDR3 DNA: TGTGCCAGCAGCCCGGAGGGGTCCTATGGCTACACCTTC.

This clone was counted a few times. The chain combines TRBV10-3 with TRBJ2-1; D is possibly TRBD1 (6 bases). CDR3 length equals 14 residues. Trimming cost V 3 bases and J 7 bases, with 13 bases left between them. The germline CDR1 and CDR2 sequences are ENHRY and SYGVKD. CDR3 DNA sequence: TGTGCCATCAGTGACCCTAAGGGGGTTAATGAGCAGTTCTTC. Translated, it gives CAISDPKGVNEQFF.

The CDR3 is CASSGQVDYGYTF. In DNA form, the CDR3 reads TGTGCCAGCAGTGGACAGGTGGACTATGGCTACACCTTC. The chain links TRBV2 to TRBJ1-2, with D perhaps matching TRBD1 (6 bases). This CDR3 spans 13 amino acids. Trimming shortened V by 4 bases and J by 3 bases, and 9 bases separated the two germline ends. Germline assignment: CDR1 SNHLY and CDR2 FYNNEI.

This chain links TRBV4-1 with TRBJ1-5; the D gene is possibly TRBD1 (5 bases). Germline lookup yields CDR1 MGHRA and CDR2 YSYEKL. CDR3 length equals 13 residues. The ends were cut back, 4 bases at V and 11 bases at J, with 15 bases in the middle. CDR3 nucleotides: TGCGCCAGCAGCCGGGACCTCAGGGAGGCCCAGCATTTT. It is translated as CASSRDLREAQHF.

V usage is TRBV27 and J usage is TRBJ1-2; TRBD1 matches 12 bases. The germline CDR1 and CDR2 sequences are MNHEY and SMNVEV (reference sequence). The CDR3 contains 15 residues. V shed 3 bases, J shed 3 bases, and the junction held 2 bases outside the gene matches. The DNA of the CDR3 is TGTGCCAGCAGTTTGGGGACAGGGGGCTACTATGGCTACACCTTC. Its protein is CASSLGTGGYYGYTF.

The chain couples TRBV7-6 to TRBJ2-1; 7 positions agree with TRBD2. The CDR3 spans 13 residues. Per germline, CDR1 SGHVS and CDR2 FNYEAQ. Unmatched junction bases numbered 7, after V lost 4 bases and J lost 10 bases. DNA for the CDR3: TGTGCCAGCAGCTCCCAGATGGGGGGGGAGCAGTTCTTC. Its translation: CASSSQMGGEQFF.

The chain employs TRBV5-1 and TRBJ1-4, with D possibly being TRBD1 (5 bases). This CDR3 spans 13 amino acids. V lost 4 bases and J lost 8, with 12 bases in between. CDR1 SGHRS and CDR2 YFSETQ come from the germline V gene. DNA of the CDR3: TGCGCCAGCAGCGGAGGGACTCAGGAAAAACTGTTTTTT. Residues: CASSGGTQEKLFF.

The CDR3 DNA follows: TGTGCCACCAGCATCGACAGGCGATGGGGCTACACCTTC. As protein: CATSIDRRWGYTF. The chain employs TRBV15 and TRBJ1-2; D possibly corresponds to TRBD1 (6 bases). The CDR3 loop spans 13 amino acids. V gave up 4 bases and J gave up 8 bases, with 14 bases separating them. Per germline, CDR1 LNHNV and CDR2 YYDKDF (reference sequence). Using reference TRBV15 and TRBJ1-2 for the parts outside the CDR3, the full variable domain is DAMVIQNPRYQVTQFGKPVTLSCSQTLNHNVMYWYQQKSSQAPKLLFHYYDKDFNNEADTPDNFQSRRPNTSFCFLDIRSPGLGDTAMYLCATSIDRRWGYTFGSGTRLTVV.

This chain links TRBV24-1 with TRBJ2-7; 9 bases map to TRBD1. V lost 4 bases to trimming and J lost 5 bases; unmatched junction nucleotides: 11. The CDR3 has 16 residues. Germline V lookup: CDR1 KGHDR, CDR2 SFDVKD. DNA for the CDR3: TGTGCCACCAGTGACTCGGGACAGGGAATATTGCACGAGCAGTACTTC. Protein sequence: CATSDSGQGILHEQYF.

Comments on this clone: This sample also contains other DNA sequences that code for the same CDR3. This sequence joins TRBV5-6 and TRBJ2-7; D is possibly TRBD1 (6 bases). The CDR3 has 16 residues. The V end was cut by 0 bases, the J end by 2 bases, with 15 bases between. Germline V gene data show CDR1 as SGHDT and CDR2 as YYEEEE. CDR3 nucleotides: TGTGCCAGCAGCTTGGCCTCAGCGGACAGTACCTACGAGCAGTACTTC. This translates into CASSLASADSTYEQYF.

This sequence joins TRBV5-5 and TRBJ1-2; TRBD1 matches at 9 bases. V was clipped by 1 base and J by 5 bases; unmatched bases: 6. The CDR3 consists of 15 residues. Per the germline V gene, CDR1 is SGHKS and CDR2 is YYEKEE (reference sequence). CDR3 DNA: TGTGCCAGCAGCTTGAGTTCGGGACAGGGTTATGGCTACACCTTC. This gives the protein CASSLSSGQGYGYTF.

The CDR3: CASGRFPAGAPHPNYGYTF. The CDR3 nucleotides read TGTGCCAGCGGACGATTTCCGGCAGGGGCCCCGCACCCTAACTATGGCTACACCTTC. This chain connects TRBV21-1 to TRBJ1-2; the D segment call TRBD1 is taken from the table without a DNA check. TRBV21-1 is reported as a pseudogene. CDR3 length: 19 residues.

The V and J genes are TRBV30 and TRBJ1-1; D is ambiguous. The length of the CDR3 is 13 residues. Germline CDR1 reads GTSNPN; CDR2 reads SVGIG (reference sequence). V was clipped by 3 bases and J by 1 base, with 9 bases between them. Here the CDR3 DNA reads TGTGCCTGGAGCGGAGCCGCGAACACTGAAGCTTTCTTT. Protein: CAWSGAANTEAFF.

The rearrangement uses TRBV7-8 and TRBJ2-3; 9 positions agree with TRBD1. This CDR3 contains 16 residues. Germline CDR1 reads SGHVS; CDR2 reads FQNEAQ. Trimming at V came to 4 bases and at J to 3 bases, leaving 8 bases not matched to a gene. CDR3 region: CASSSWPGQGTDTQYF. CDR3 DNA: TGTGCCAGCAGCTCCTGGCCGGGACAGGGAACAGATACGCAGTATTTT.

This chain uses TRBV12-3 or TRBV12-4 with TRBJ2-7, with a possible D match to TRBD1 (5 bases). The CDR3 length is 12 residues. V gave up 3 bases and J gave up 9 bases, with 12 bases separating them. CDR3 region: CASSFGRVGQYF. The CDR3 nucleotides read TGTGCCAGCAGTTTCGGCAGGGTTGGGCAGTACTTC.

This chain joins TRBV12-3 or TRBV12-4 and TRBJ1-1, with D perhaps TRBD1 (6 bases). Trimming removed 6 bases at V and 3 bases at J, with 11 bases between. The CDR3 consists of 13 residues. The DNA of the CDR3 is TGTGCCAGCAGCACAGGGTTGTACACTGAAGCTTTCTTT. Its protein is CASSTGLYTEAFF.

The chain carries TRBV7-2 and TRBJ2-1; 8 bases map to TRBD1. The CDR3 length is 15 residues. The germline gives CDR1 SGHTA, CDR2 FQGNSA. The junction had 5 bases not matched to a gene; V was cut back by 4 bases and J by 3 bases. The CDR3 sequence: CASSSGQGVYNEQFF. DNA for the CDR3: TGTGCCAGCAGCTCCGGACAGGGCGTCTACAATGAGCAGTTCTTC.

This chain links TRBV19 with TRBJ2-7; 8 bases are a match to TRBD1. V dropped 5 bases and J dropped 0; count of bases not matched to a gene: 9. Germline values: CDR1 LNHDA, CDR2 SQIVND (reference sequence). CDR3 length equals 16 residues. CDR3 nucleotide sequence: TGTGCCAGTAGTGTTACGCGGACAGGGAACTCCTACGAGCAGTACTTC. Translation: CASSVTRTGNSYEQYF.

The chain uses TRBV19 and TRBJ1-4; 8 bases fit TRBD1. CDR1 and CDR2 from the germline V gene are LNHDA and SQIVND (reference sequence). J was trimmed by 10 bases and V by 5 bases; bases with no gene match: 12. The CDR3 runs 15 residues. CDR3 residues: CASSVGYGQGGKLFF. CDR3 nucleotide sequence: TGTGCCAGTAGTGTCGGCTATGGACAGGGCGGAAAACTGTTTTTT.

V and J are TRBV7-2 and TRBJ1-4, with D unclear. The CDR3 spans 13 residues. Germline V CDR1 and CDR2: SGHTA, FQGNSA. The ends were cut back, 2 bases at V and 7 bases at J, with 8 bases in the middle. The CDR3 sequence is CASSLQVREKLFF. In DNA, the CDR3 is TGTGCCAGCAGCTTACAGGTCCGTGAAAAACTGTTTTTT.

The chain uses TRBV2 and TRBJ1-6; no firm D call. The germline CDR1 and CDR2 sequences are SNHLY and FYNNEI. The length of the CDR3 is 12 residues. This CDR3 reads CASLESNSPLHF. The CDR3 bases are TGTGCTTCTCTGGAGTCTAATTCACCCCTCCACTTT.